The 18 T cell receptor beta chains reported below all come from one sample, sequenced in a study of cytomegalovirus exposure and HLA in healthy donors. Use of 60 Vbeta and 13 Jbeta primers characterized the PCR. Produced via immunoSEQ multiplex PCR; TCRdb's table is partial and in-frame only. The sample lists hundreds of thousands of clones, 77% occurring once. The specimen sequenced was PBMCs. The receptors were sampled from a woman aged 60-75 years in good health and CMV-seropositive.

This chain connects TRBV12-5 to TRBJ1-5; possibly TRBD1 for D (6 bases). Germline CDR1 LGHNT, CDR2 FRNRAP. There are 15 residues in the CDR3. V gave up 5 bases and J gave up 4 bases, with 15 bases separating them. As DNA, the CDR3 is TGTGCTAGTGGTCCTGGTACAGGGCCGAATCAGCCCCAGCATTTT. It encodes CASGPGTGPNQPQHF.

This clone was recorded a few times. For the CDR3, the DNA is TGTGCCAGCCTGGGGCAGAGTTATGGCTACACCTTC. It specifies CASLGQSYGYTF. J is TRBJ1-2 and V is TRBV21-1; the D call of TRBD1 is as the table states it, not checked on the DNA. TRBV21-1 is a pseudogene segment. This CDR3 comprises 12 residues.

This clone appeared a few times. The chain is built from TRBV10-3 and TRBJ1-1, with D possibly being TRBD1 (5 bases). Germline-derived CDR1 and CDR2 are ENHRY and SYGVKD. V lost 4 bases to trimming and J lost 5 bases, with 14 bases between them. The CDR3 length is 14 residues. The CDR3 spells CAISGRGEGTEAFF. DNA of the CDR3: TGTGCCATCAGTGGCAGAGGGGAGGGAACTGAAGCTTTCTTT.

In this sample, this clone turned up a few times. The V call is TRBV7-3, the J call TRBJ1-1; D gene unclear. The germline V and J ends were trimmed by 1 base and 6 bases, with 15 bases remaining between them. CDR1 SGHTA and CDR2 FQGTGA come from the germline V gene. The CDR3 has 15 amino acids. The CDR3 sequence: CASSLNPTGIAEAFF. CDR3 DNA: TGTGCCAGCAGCTTAAACCCCACGGGTATCGCTGAAGCTTTCTTT.

V is TRBV28 and J is TRBJ2-3; D is perhaps TRBD1 (5 bases). Between the trimmed V and J ends, which lost 3 bases and 0 bases, there was a span of 7 bases. Germline V CDR1 and CDR2: MDHEN, SYDVKM. There are 14 residues in the CDR3. As DNA, the CDR3 is TGTGCCAGCAGTTTGGCAGGGAGCACAGATACGCAGTATTTT. Its protein product is CASSLAGSTDTQYF.

The chain has TRBV14 and TRBJ1-1; maybe TRBD1 (6 bases). V was cut by 1 base and J by 2 bases, with 14 bases left in between. Germline loops: CDR1 SGHDN, CDR2 FVKESK. This CDR3 spans 16 amino acids. CDR3 DNA: TGTGCCAGCAGCCAAGGATTGGGGGCTCGTAACACTGAAGCTTTCTTT. Amino acid sequence: CASSQGLGARNTEAFF.

The gene calls are TRBV18 and TRBJ1-2, with 11 positions matching TRBD1. Germline V gene lookup returns CDR1 KGHSH and CDR2 LQKENI. This CDR3 has 14 amino acids. V dropped 6 bases and J dropped 8; count of bases not matched to a gene: 8. The CDR3 DNA follows: TGTGCCAGCTCCCCCGGACAGGGGGCGCGGGGCTACACCTTC. This codes for CASSPGQGARGYTF.

The rearrangement joins TRBV4-2 to TRBJ2-1; D is possibly TRBD2 (6 bases). Germline assignment: CDR1 LGHNA and CDR2 YNFKEQ. The CDR3 length is 16 residues. V lost 0 bases and J 8 bases, leaving 17 bases between the germline ends. The CDR3 DNA reads as TGTGCCAGCAGCCAAGAGGTCTATCGAGGGAGGTATGAGCAGTTCTTC. It specifies CASSQEVYRGRYEQFF.

The chain has TRBV11-2 and TRBJ2-3; 8 positions match TRBD2. Germline CDR1 is SGHAT and CDR2 is FQNNGV. The trim removed 1 base at V and 3 bases at J, leaving 6 bases unmatched. CDR3 length: 16 amino acids. The DNA for the CDR3 is TGTGCCAGCAGCTTAGCTGGCAGCGGGGGTACAGATACGCAGTATTTT. Protein: CASSLAGSGGTDTQYF.

The rearrangement joins TRBV2 to TRBJ1-6; tentatively, D is TRBD1 (5 bases). The V gene's germline CDR1 is SNHLY and CDR2 FYNNEI. The V end was cut by 6 bases, the J end by 7 bases, with 16 bases between. The CDR3 runs to 15 residues. CDR3 region: CASSSQVGSNSPLHF. CDR3 nucleotides: TGTGCCAGCAGCTCACAGGTGGGAAGCAATTCACCCCTCCACTTT.

The chain couples TRBV10-3 to TRBJ2-1; 12 bases map to TRBD1. Germline V gene data show CDR1 as ENHRY and CDR2 as SYGVKD. This CDR3 is 13 amino acids long. The V segment lost 6 bases and the J segment 8 bases; nucleotides outside the gene matches: 2. The CDR3 sequence is CAIRGQGADEQFF. The CDR3 coding sequence is TGTGCCATCAGGGGACAGGGGGCCGATGAGCAGTTCTTC.

The chain carries TRBV29-1 and TRBJ2-7, with TRBD2 as a possible D gene (6 bases). This CDR3 is built from 11 residues. Trimming removed 6 bases from V and 6 bases from J, with 12 bases in between. From germline, CDR1 is SQVTM and CDR2 ANQGSEA. CDR3 bases: TGCAGCGTGGGACTTCAGGGCGAGCAGTACTTC. It codes for CSVGLQGEQYF.

The chain joins TRBV5-5 to TRBJ2-5, with 7 bases fitting TRBD1. This CDR3 is 14 amino acids long. Germline-derived CDR1 and CDR2 are SGHKS and YYEKEE (reference sequence). With V trimmed by 4 bases and J by 2 bases, 5 bases remained unmatched. CDR3 coding DNA: TGTGCCAGCAGCGTGGGACAGATACAAGAGACCCAGTACTTC. Amino acids: CASSVGQIQETQYF.

The V gene is TRBV7-9, the J gene TRBJ1-1, with D perhaps TRBD1 (6 bases). Germline V gene sequence: CDR1 SEHNR, CDR2 FQNEAQ (reference sequence). V gave up 7 bases and J gave up 7 bases, with 22 bases separating them. The CDR3 totals 15 residues. CDR3 amino acids: CASTALLQGISEAFF. CDR3 in DNA: TGTGCCAGCACCGCACTATTACAGGGAATTAGTGAAGCTTTCTTT.

This clone was seen a single time. The chain combines TRBV11-2 with TRBJ1-1; 11 nucleotides agree with TRBD1. Germline CDR1 SGHAT, CDR2 FQNNGV. This CDR3 contains 13 residues. Trimming took 5 bases from V and 6 from J; bases not matched to a gene: 2. The CDR3 here is CASSGQGAAEAFF. CDR3 sequence (DNA): TGTGCCAGCAGCGGACAGGGGGCCGCTGAAGCTTTCTTT.

The chain uses TRBV10-1 and TRBJ2-2; 13 nucleotides align to TRBD2. This CDR3 has 15 residues. CDR1 and CDR2 (germline): WNHNN, SYGVQD (reference sequence). Trimming at V came to 10 bases and at J to 2 bases, leaving 4 bases not matched to a gene. CDR3 sequence: CANRGLAGNTGELFF. CDR3 sequence (DNA): TGCGCCAACCGGGGACTAGCGGGAAACACCGGGGAGCTGTTTTTT.

The rearrangement uses TRBV5-6 and TRBJ2-1; tentative D call: TRBD1 (7 bases). CDR1 SGHDT and CDR2 YYEEEE come from the germline V gene. The CDR3 contains 15 residues. V dropped 4 bases and J dropped 4 bases, with 15 bases sitting between them. DNA for the CDR3: TGTGCCAGCAGCCTTACAGGGGCGGGATACAATGAGCAGTTCTTC. Translating it yields CASSLTGAGYNEQFF. The full variable domain, with the rest looked up from reference TRBV5-6 and TRBJ2-1, is DAGVTQSPTHLIKTRGQQVTLRCSPKSGHDTVSWYQQALGQGPQFIFQYYEEEERQRGNFPDRFSGHQFPNYSSELNVNALLLGDSALYLCASSLTGAGYNEQFFGPGTRLTVL.

The rearrangement uses TRBV15 and TRBJ1-1; TRBD1 might be the D (5 bases). Germline assignment: CDR1 LNHNV and CDR2 YYDKDF (reference sequence). V lost 5 bases to trimming and J lost 1 base, with 8 bases between them. The CDR3 covers 13 residues. CDR3 sequence (DNA): TGTGCCACCAGCTTAGGACAGAACACTGAAGCTTTCTTT. Its translation: CATSLGQNTEAFF.